These T cell receptor beta chains were read from a single sample in a study of identical twins' blood T cells. TCRdb recomputed calls from the 5' RACE reads with MiXCR, one row per CDR3 protein. The sample has fewer than 450,000 distinct CDR3 sequences, 28% seen once. The sequenced sample was PBMCs. These receptors all stem from a woman aged 18-55 years in good health. Each CDR3 is given with its conserved first and last residue. A D gene is named only where the DNA matches it firmly. Clone size, where shown, is once, few, many, or a class for clones that have expanded.

TRBV7-9	few	15	TRBD2	TRBJ2-5	CASSFGTNFRETQYF	TGTGCCAGCAGCTTCGGGACTAACTTCCGAGAGACCCAGTACTTC
TRBV12-3/TRBV12-4	many	13	.	TRBJ1-2	CASTTRERPGYTF	TGTGCCAGCACCACTCGAGAGAGACCTGGCTACACCTTC
TRBV27	few	15	.	TRBJ2-3	CASGLGTGRSDTQYF	TGTGCCAGCGGTTTAGGAACAGGGAGATCAGATACGCAGTATTTT
TRBV20-1	few	12	.	TRBJ1-1	CSAQTGVTEAFF	TGCAGTGCTCAGACAGGAGTCACTGAAGCTTTCTTT
TRBV10-3	.	14	TRBD1	TRBJ2-2	CAISEGQGNGELFF	TGTGCCATCAGTGAGGGACAGGGGAACGGGGAGCTGTTTTTT
TRBV6-2/TRBV6-3	.	12	.	TRBJ2-1	CASSYPPPEQFF	TGTGCCAGCAGTTACCCGCCGCCTGAGCAGTTCTTC
TRBV20-1	few	14	.	TRBJ2-7	CSARTPGTNYEQYF	TGCAGTGCTAGAACCCCAGGCACGAACTACGAGCAGTACTTC
TRBV20-1	.	13	.	TRBJ2-1	CSALGAGYNEQFF	TGCAGTGCCCTAGGTGCGGGATACAATGAGCAGTTCTTC
TRBV6-1	.	16	.	TRBJ1-5	CASRPTPGIENQPQHF	TGTGCCAGCCGTCCGACACCGGGAATCGAAAATCAGCCCCAGCATTTT
TRBV5-1	.	13	TRBD2	TRBJ2-3	CASSLQRGDTQYF	TGCGCCAGCAGCTTGCAGCGGGGGGATACGCAGTATTTT
TRBV20-1	.	13	.	TRBJ2-3	CSARTGNTGTQYF	TGCAGTGCAAGGACTGGAAACACAGGTACGCAGTATTTT
TRBV20-1	many	15	TRBD1	TRBJ1-5	CSAKLPRGRNQPQHF	TGCAGTGCAAAACTGCCCAGGGGGCGGAATCAGCCCCAGCATTTT
TRBV20-1	few	12	.	TRBJ1-2	CSAMTPTPSYTF	TGCAGTGCTATGACACCTACCCCCAGCTACACCTTC
TRBV5-1	.	15	.	TRBJ1-1	CASSLGAGANTEAFF	TGCGCCAGCAGCTTGGGGGCGGGAGCAAACACTGAAGCTTTCTTT
TRBV20-1	.	13	.	TRBJ1-2	CSASVTDAYGYTF	TGCAGTGCTAGTGTGACGGATGCCTATGGCTACACCTTC
TRBV20-1	many	13	.	TRBJ1-1	CSARQGLNTEAFF	TGCAGTGCTAGACAAGGGCTGAACACTGAAGCTTTCTTT
TRBV9	few	15	.	TRBJ1-1	CASSVGAGRHTEAFF	TGTGCCAGCAGCGTAGGGGCAGGGCGACACACTGAAGCTTTCTTT
TRBV9	few	12	.	TRBJ2-2	CASRESTGELFF	TGTGCCAGCAGAGAAAGCACCGGGGAGCTGTTTTTT